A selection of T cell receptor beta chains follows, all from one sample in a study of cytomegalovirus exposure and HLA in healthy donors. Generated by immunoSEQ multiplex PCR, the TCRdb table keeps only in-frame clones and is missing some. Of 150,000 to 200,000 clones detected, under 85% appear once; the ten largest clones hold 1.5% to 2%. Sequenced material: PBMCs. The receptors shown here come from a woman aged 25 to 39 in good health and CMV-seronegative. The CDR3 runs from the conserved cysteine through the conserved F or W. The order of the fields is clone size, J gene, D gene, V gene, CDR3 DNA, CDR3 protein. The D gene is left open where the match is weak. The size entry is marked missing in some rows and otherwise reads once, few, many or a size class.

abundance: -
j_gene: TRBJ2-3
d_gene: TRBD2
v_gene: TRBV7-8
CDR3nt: TGTGCCAGCAGCGTAAATAGCGGGAGGGCCTTTTTGGTGACAGATACGCAGTATTTT
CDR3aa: CASSVNSGRAFLVTDTQYF

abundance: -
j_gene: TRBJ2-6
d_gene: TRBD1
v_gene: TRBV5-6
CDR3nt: TGTGCCAGCAGCAAGATAGGACAGGGGGCGTATGGGGCCAACGTCCTGACTTTC
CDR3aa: CASSKIGQGAYGANVLTF

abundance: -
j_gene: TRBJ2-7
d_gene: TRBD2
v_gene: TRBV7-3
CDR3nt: TGTGCCAGCAGCTTATCCCGCGGGAGGAGAGACGAGCAGTACTTC
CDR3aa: CASSLSRGRRDEQYF

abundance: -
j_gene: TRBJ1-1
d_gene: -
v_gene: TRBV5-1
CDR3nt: TGCGCCAGCAGCCCCGATGGACATACTGAAGCTTTCTTT
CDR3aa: CASSPDGHTEAFF

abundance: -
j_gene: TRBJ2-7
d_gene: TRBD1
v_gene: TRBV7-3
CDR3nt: TGTGCCAGCAGCTTATCCGCGACCGGGACAGGTTACTACGAGCAGTACTTC
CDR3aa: CASSLSATGTGYYEQYF

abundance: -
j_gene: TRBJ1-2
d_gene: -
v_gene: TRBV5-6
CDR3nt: TGTGCCAGCAGCTTTCAGGGTTCAGGCTATGGCTACACCTTC
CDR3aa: CASSFQGSGYGYTF

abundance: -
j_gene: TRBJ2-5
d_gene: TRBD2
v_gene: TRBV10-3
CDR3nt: TGTGCCATCAGTGGGACTAGCTTAGCAGAGACCCAGTACTTC
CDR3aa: CAISGTSLAETQYF

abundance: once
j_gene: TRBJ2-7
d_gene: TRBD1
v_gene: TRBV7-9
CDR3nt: TGTGCCAGCAGCTTACACCTCGGGACAGGGTCCTACGAGCAGTACTTC
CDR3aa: CASSLHLGTGSYEQYF

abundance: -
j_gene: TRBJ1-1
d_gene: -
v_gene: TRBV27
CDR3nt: TGTGCCAGCAGACCCGGGGGAGGGAACACTGAAGCTTTCTTT
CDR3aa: CASRPGGGNTEAFF

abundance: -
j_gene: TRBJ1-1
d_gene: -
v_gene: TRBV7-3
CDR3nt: TGTGCCAGCAGCTCGATTCAGGGGAATGAAGCTTTCTTT
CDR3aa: CASSSIQGNEAFF

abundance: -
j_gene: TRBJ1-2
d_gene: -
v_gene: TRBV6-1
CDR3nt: TGTGCCTGCTCTAGGGGGGGCGACTATGGCTACACCTTC
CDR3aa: CACSRGGDYGYTF

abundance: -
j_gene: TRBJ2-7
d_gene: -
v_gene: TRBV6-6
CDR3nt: TGTGCCAGCAGACGGGATGGAGCCTACGAGCAGTACTTC
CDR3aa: CASRRDGAYEQYF

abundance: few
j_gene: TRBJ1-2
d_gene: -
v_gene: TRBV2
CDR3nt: TGTGCCAGCATGGAGACAGGCTGGTCGGGCTACACCTTC
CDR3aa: CASMETGWSGYTF

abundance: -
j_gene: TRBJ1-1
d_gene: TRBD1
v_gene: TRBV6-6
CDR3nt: TGTGCCAGCAGCGCGCAGGGGGCGAACACTGAAGCTTTCTTT
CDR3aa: CASSAQGANTEAFF

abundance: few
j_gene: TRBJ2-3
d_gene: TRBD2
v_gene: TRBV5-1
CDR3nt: TGCGCCAGCAGCTTAATAGCGGGGGGAAACACAGATACGCAGTATTTT
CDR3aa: CASSLIAGGNTDTQYF

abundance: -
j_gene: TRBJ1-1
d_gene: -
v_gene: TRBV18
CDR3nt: TGTGCCAGCTCAGCGCCGGGACTCACTGAAGCTTTCTTT
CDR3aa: CASSAPGLTEAFF

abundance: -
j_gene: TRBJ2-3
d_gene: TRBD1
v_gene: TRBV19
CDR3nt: TGTGCCAGTAGTATAGGACAGGGTGACGGCACAGATACGCAGTATTTT
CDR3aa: CASSIGQGDGTDTQYF

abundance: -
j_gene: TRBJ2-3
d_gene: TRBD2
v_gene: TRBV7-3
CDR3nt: TGTGCCAGCAGTTGGAGCGGGGGGGCCGGGGCAGATACGCAGTATTTT
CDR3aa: CASSWSGGAGADTQYF

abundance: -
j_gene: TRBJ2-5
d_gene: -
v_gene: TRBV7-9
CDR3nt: TGTGCCAGCAGCCGCTTAAGAGCAGGTCAAGAGACCCAGTACTTC
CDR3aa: CASSRLRAGQETQYF

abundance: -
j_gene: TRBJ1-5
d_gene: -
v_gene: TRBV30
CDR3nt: TGTGCCTGGAGCCACGGGATTAGCAATCAGCCCCAGCATTTT
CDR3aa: CAWSHGISNQPQHF

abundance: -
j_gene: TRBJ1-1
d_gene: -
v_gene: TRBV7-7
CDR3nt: TGTGCTAGCAGCTTAGATGCGTACACTGAAGCTTTCTTT
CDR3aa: CASSLDAYTEAFF

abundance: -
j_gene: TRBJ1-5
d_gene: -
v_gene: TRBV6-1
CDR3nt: TGTGCCAGCCTTGGACAATTCAATCAGCCCCAGCATTTT
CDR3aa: CASLGQFNQPQHF

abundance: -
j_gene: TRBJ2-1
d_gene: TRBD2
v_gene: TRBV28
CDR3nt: TGTGCCAGCAGTTCGGGACTAGCGGGAGTCAGTGAGCAGTTCTTC
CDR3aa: CASSSGLAGVSEQFF

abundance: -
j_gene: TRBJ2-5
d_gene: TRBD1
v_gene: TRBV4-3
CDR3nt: TGCGCCAGCAGCCAAGGGACAGGGGTGACCCTAAAGGGAGAGACCCAGTACTTC
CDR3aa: CASSQGTGVTLKGETQYF

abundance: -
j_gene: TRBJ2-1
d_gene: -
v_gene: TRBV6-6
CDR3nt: TGTGCCAGCAGTTACTACGGGGGCGGGAGCGATGAGCAGTTCTTC
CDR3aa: CASSYYGGGSDEQFF

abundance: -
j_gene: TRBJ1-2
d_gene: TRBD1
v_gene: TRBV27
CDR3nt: TGTGCCAGCAGGCCGGGACAGGGGAACGGCTACACCTTC
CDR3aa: CASRPGQGNGYTF

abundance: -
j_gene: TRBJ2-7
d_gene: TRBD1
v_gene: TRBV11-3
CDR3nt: TGTGCCAGCAGCTTTGGGACAGGGGAGGTCGAGCAGTACTTC
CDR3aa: CASSFGTGEVEQYF

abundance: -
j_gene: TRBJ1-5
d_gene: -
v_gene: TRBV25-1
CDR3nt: TGTGCCAGCAGTCCAGGGGCGGATCAGCCCCAGCATTTT
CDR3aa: CASSPGADQPQHF

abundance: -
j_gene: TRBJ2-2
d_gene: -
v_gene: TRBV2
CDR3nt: TGTGCCAGCAGTGTGCGGGGTTCCGGGGAGCTGTTTTTT
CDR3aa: CASSVRGSGELFF

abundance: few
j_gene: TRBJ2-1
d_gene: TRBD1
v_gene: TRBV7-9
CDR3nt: TGTTCCAGCAGCCCGTGGGACAGGCACCTAGATGGGGTTCAGTTCTTC
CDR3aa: CSSSPWDRHLDGVQFF

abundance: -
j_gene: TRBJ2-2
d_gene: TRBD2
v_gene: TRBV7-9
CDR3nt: TGTGCCAGCAGCCCCGGACTAGCTTTCCGGGAGCTGTTTTTT
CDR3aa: CASSPGLAFRELFF

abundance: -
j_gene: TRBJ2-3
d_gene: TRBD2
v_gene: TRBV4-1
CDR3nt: TGCGCCAGCAGCAACAGCGGGGGGGCTGTAGATACGCAGTATTTT
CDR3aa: CASSNSGGAVDTQYF

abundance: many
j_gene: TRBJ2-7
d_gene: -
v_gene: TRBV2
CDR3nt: TGTGCCAGCAACGGTATTTTTTCCTACGAGCAGTACTTC
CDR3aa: CASNGIFSYEQYF

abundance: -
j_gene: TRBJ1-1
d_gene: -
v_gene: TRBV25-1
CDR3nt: TGTGCCAGCAGTGAACCCCAGGAGAACACTGAAGCTTTCTTT
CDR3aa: CASSEPQENTEAFF

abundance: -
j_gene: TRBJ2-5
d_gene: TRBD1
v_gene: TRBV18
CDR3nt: TGTGCCAGCTCATCCCGGGACAGGGGACAAGAGACCCAGTACTTC
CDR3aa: CASSSRDRGQETQYF

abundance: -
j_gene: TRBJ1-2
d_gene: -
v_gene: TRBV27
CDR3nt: TGTGCCAGCAGTTTCGCTCGTGGAGGGAACTATGGCTACACCTTC
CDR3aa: CASSFARGGNYGYTF

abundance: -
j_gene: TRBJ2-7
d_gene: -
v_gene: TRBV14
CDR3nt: TGTGCCAGCAGCCGACCGGGAATTTACCACGAGCAGTACTTC
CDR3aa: CASSRPGIYHEQYF

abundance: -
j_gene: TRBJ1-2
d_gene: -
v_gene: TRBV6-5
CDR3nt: TGTGCCAGCAGTTACTCCTGGGGCGCGAAAGCTGGCTACACCTTC
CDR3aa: CASSYSWGAKAGYTF

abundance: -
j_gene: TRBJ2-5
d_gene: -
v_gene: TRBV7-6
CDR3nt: TGTGCCAGCAGCCGCGGGCACCAAGAGACCCAGTACTTC
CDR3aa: CASSRGHQETQYF

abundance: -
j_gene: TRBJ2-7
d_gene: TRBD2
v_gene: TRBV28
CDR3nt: TGTGCCAGCAGTTCCCTAGCGGTTACAACCTACGAGCAGTACTTC
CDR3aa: CASSSLAVTTYEQYF

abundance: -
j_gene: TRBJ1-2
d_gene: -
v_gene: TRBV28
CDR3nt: TGTGCCAGCACCCTTCGCGTCGCCCTCTATGGCTACACCTTC
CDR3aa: CASTLRVALYGYTF